This T cell receptor beta chain was obtained from a study of cytomegalovirus exposure and HLA in healthy donors. About the research overall: Among about 179 million T cells, an earlier analysis found about 110 million unique TCR beta sequences.

Regarding the study as a whole: Most CMV-associated TCR beta chains were later found to appear HLA-restricted. Most subjects had HLA-A and HLA-B alleles reportedly predicted accurately by TCR beta sequences. The authors later found TCR association rates varying by HLA locus, with DRB1 most and HLA-C fewest.

Comment on this clone: Its antigen is currently unknown.

It was with 60 Vbeta and 13 Jbeta primers that the PCR ran. The protocol was immunoSEQ multiplex PCR, while the TCRdb copy is restricted to in-frame clones and leaves out a portion. The sample has around 100,000 clones; about 59% are singletons. The CDR3 covers 16 residues. CDR1 is SGHTA and CDR2 is FQGNSA in the germline V gene. Trimming cost V 3 bases and J 2 bases, with 16 bases left between them. The TCR was taken from a man aged 25-40 years in good health and CMV-seropositive. Sequencing was carried out using PBMCs. The V call is TRBV7-2, the J call TRBJ1-2; D is ambiguous. This chain's CDR3 is CASSFSPSAGNYGYTF. CDR3 nucleotides: TGTGCCAGCAGCTTCTCCCCCTCGGCGGGGAACTATGGCTACACCTTC.